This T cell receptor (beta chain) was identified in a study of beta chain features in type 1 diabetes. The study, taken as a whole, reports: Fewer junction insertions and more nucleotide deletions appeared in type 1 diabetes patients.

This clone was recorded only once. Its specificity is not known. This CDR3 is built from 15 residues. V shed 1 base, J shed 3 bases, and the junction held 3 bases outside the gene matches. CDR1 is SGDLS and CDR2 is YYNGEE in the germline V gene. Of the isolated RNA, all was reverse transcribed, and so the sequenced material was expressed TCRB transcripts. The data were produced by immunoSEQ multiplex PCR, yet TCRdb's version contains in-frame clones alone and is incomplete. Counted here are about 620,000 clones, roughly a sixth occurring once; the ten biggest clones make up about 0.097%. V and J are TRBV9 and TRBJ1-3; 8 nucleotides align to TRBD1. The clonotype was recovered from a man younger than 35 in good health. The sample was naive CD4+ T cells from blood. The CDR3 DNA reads TGTGCCAGCAGCGTATATGACAGGGGTGGAAACACCATATATTTT. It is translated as CASSVYDRGGNTIYF.